A single sample is the source of the 24 T cell receptor beta chains below, sequenced in a study of CD8 T cells in Susac syndrome. When the RNA was reverse transcribed, random hexamers were used with an input of roughly 0.5 to 1 ug. Via MiXCR, TCRdb re-called the immunoSEQ multiplex PCR reads, giving one row per CDR3 protein. The profile shows some 100,000 distinct CDR3 sequences, just under 95% of them singletons. The sequenced sample consisted of CD8+ T cells from PBMCs. The receptors were sampled from a human donor in good health.

DNA for the CDR3: TGCAGCGTTGAAAGGGGGCGGTCAGAGACCCAGTACTTC. Its protein is CSVERGRSETQYF. This rearrangement joins TRBV29-1 to TRBJ2-5; TRBD1 matches 7 bases. This CDR3 region has 13 residues. The V segment lost 2 bases and the J segment 4 bases; nucleotides outside the gene matches: 4. CDR1 is SQVTM, CDR2 ANQGSEA, per germline.

The chain employs TRBV6-4 and TRBJ2-1; the D is unclear. CDR1 is MRHNA, CDR2 SNTAGT, per germline. Trimming removed 3 bases at V and 2 bases at J, with 5 bases between. This CDR3 has 13 residues. The DNA of the CDR3 is TGTGCCAGCAGTGATCCCCCCTACAATGAGCAGTTCTTC. Encoded protein: CASSDPPYNEQFF.

The chain uses TRBV6-2 or TRBV6-3 and TRBJ2-2; 12 nucleotides line up with TRBD2. CDR1 is MNHEY, CDR2 SVGEGT, per germline. V lost 4 bases and J lost 7; bases outside the gene matches: 19. CDR3 length: 20 amino acids. CDR3 sequence: CASSSRRLTGTSGPGGELFF. For the CDR3, the DNA is TGTGCCAGCAGTTCACGACGATTGACCGGGACTAGCGGGCCCGGCGGGGAGCTGTTTTTT.

The chain joins TRBV2 to TRBJ2-7; D gene unclear. V dropped 6 bases and J dropped 4 bases, with 7 bases sitting between them. This CDR3 has 11 residues. The germline V gene encodes CDR1 SNHLY and CDR2 FYNNEI. The CDR3 protein is CASRESYEQYF. The CDR3 nucleotides are TGTGCCAGCAGAGAGTCTTACGAGCAGTACTTC.

The rearrangement joins TRBV9 to TRBJ1-2; the match to TRBD1 covers 8 bases. Germline V lookup: CDR1 SGDLS, CDR2 YYNGEE. This CDR3 contains 15 residues. V lost 0 bases, J lost 2 bases, and 3 bases stayed unmatched. The CDR3 is CASSVAQGANYGYTF. The CDR3 DNA reads as TGTGCCAGCAGCGTAGCGCAGGGGGCAAACTATGGCTACACCTTC.

V and J are TRBV7-9 and TRBJ2-5, with TRBD1 matching over 9 bases. V was pared by 0 bases and J by 2 bases, with 7 bases of the junction left unmatched. CDR3 length equals 17 residues. CDR1 is SEHNR and CDR2 is FQNEAQ in the germline V gene (reference sequence). The CDR3 DNA reads TGTGCCAGCAGCTTAGCTTCGACTGGACAGGGGCAAGAGACCCAGTACTTC. Protein: CASSLASTGQGQETQYF.

This rearrangement joins TRBV29-1 to TRBJ1-1; 7 bases agree with TRBD1. J lost 10 bases, V lost 7 bases, and 9 bases had no gene match. The CDR3 totals 11 residues. Germline assignment: CDR1 SQVTM and CDR2 ANQGSEA. CDR3 region: CSGTGALGAFF. In DNA form, the CDR3 reads TGCAGCGGAACAGGGGCCTTGGGAGCTTTCTTT.

This clonotype occurred once. The chain combines TRBV20-1 with TRBJ2-3; 13 bases are shared with TRBD2. Germline CDR1 DFQATT, CDR2 SNEGSKA (reference sequence). The trim removed 3 bases at V and 2 bases at J, leaving 2 bases unmatched. The CDR3 has 15 amino acids. CDR3 DNA: TGCAGTGCTAGGGGACTAGCGGGGCCCACAGATACGCAGTATTTT. This codes for CSARGLAGPTDTQYF.

V and J are TRBV12-3 or TRBV12-4 and TRBJ1-1; 7 nucleotides line up with TRBD1. There are 14 residues in the CDR3. V lost 6 bases and J lost 1; bases outside the gene matches: 5. As DNA, the CDR3 is TGTGCCAGCAGACCCACAGGGGAGAACACTGAAGCTTTCTTT. Its translation is CASRPTGENTEAFF.

CDR3 loop: CASSQLRDEQYF. CDR3 in DNA: TGCGCCAGCAGCCAACTTAGGGACGAGCAGTACTTC. V is TRBV5-1 and J is TRBJ2-7; D ambiguous. Germline CDR1 reads SGHRS; CDR2 reads YFSETQ. CDR3 size: 12 residues. V was cut by 4 bases and J by 5 bases, with 10 bases left in between.

The chain uses TRBV6-4 and TRBJ2-3; 9 bases match TRBD2. The CDR3 has 16 residues. Unmatched junction bases numbered 3, after V lost 0 bases and J lost 2 bases. Germline loops: CDR1 MRHNA, CDR2 SNTAGT. Here the CDR3 DNA reads TGTGCCAGCAGTGACTCGAGCGGGGGGAACACAGATACGCAGTATTTT. Amino acids: CASSDSSGGNTDTQYF.

V usage is TRBV5-4 and J usage is TRBJ2-7; D remains unclear. The V gene's germline CDR1 is SGHNT and CDR2 YYREEE (reference sequence). This CDR3 comprises 14 residues. The V gene lost 1 base and the J gene lost 5 bases, with 13 bases spanning the gap. In DNA form, the CDR3 reads TGTGCCAGCAGCTTGATGTTGAGTTCGGACGAGCAGTACTTC. Residues: CASSLMLSSDEQYF.

Note on this clonotype: At one end the junction does not follow the germline gene, possibly because of a read error. The J gene is TRBJ1-1, the V gene TRBV29-1; 8 nucleotides align to TRBD1. The CDR3 spans 14 residues. The germline CDR1 and CDR2 sequences are SQVTM and ANQGSEA. For the CDR3, the DNA is TGTCTTACAGGGGGGTTGACTGAGACCACTGAAGCTTTCTTT. Residues: CLTGGLTETTEAFF.

The V and J genes are TRBV18 and TRBJ2-1, with D perhaps TRBD2 (6 bases). This CDR3 is built from 13 residues. The V gene's germline CDR1 is KGHSH and CDR2 LQKENI. Trimming took off 3 bases at V and 10 bases at J, with 13 bases between the two ends. The chain's CDR3 is CASSPTSFREQFF. For the CDR3, the DNA is TGTGCCAGCTCACCGACTAGTTTTCGAGAGCAGTTCTTC.

This clonotype came up once. The chain joins TRBV27 to TRBJ1-1, with 9 bases aligning to TRBD1. CDR3 length: 15 amino acids. V shed 3 bases and J 1 base; nucleotides not matched to a gene: 3. Per the germline V gene, CDR1 is MNHEY and CDR2 is SMNVEV (reference sequence). The CDR3 reads CASSFATGGNTEAFF. In DNA form, the CDR3 reads TGTGCCAGCAGTTTCGCGACAGGGGGGAACACTGAAGCTTTCTTT.

The chain combines TRBV9 with TRBJ1-2; possibly TRBD1 for D (5 bases). The V gene lost 5 bases and the J gene lost 8 bases, with 10 bases spanning the gap. The CDR3 totals 11 residues. Germline V gives CDR1 SGDLS, CDR2 YYNGEE. In DNA, the CDR3 is TGTGCCAGCAGGGAACAGGAGGGCTACACCTTC. This gives the protein CASREQEGYTF.

The chain uses TRBV20-1 and TRBJ2-7; maybe TRBD1 (5 bases). Germline assignment: CDR1 DFQATT and CDR2 SNEGSKA (reference sequence). Trimming removed 5 bases from V and 7 bases from J, with 18 bases in between. The CDR3 is 13 amino acids. CDR3: CSALRRASGEQYF. In DNA form, the CDR3 reads TGCAGTGCTTTACGCAGGGCTTCTGGGGAGCAGTACTTC.

The rearrangement joins TRBV5-1 to TRBJ2-1; TRBD1 is a possible D gene (6 bases). Trimming removed 1 base at V and 8 bases at J, with 7 bases between. The CDR3 is made up of 12 amino acids. The germline CDR1 and CDR2 sequences are SGHRS and YFSETQ. The CDR3 nucleotides are TGCGCCAGCAGCTTGCCAGGGGATGAGCAGTTCTTC. Protein: CASSLPGDEQFF.

This clonotype was detected only once. This CDR3 reads CASSQELVRDEQFF. The CDR3 nucleotides read TGTGCCAGCAGCCAAGAGTTGGTCCGGGATGAGCAGTTCTTC. The rearrangement links TRBV3-1 to TRBJ2-1; no clear D gene. In germline, CDR1 is LGHDT, CDR2 YNNKEL (reference sequence). Trimming took 0 bases from V and 8 from J, leaving 11 bases between them. CDR3 length: 14 amino acids.

The chain combines TRBV7-3 with TRBJ2-1; D is unresolved. Per germline, CDR1 SGHTA and CDR2 FQGTGA. The CDR3 extends over 15 amino acids. Trimming took off 2 bases at V and 4 bases at J, with 12 bases between the two ends. CDR3 sequence (DNA): TGTGCCAGCAGCTTAGATCGGACCGTATACAATGAGCAGTTCTTC. Translated, it gives CASSLDRTVYNEQFF.

CDR3 sequence reads: CASTQGGTLNQPQHF. DNA for the CDR3: TGTGCCAGCACCCAGGGGGGGACGCTCAATCAGCCCCAGCATTTT. The chain employs TRBV28 and TRBJ1-5; TRBD1 aligns across 7 bases. The CDR3 length is 15 residues. V dropped 7 bases and J dropped 3; count of bases not matched to a gene: 9. The germline gives CDR1 MDHEN, CDR2 SYDVKM.

The rearrangement links TRBV7-3 to TRBJ1-2; no clear D gene. V was trimmed by 6 bases and J by 8 bases, leaving 25 bases between them. Germline V CDR1 and CDR2: SGHTA, FQGTGA. This CDR3 contains 16 residues. Here the CDR3 reads CASRSSGWRGTWGYTF. Written as DNA, the CDR3 is TGTGCCAGCAGATCCAGTGGGTGGCGGGGAACCTGGGGCTACACCTTC.

With respect to this clonotype: At one end, the junction sequence differs from germline, possibly due to a read error. This rearrangement joins TRBV7-7 to TRBJ2-5; TRBD2 matches at 13 bases. The CDR3 loop spans 16 amino acids. Germline loops: CDR1 SSHAT, CDR2 FNYEAQ (reference sequence). The CDR3 protein is CASSSLAGGFQETQYF. CDR3 nucleotide sequence: TGTGCTAGCAGCTCACTAGCGGGGGGGTTCCAAGAGACCCAGTACTTC.

The chain recombines TRBV7-9 with TRBJ2-5; 8 positions match TRBD2. CDR1 is SEHNR, CDR2 FQNEAQ, per germline (reference sequence). V lost 4 bases and J lost 4; bases outside the gene matches: 11. This CDR3 is built from 16 residues. In DNA, the CDR3 is TGTGCCAGCAGCTCCAGAACGAGCGGGAGCGCAGAGACCCAGTACTTC. Residues: CASSSRTSGSAETQYF. Complete variable domain (other parts from reference TRBV7-9 and TRBJ2-5): DTGVSQNPRHKITKRGQNVTFRCDPISEHNRLYWYRQTLGQGPEFLTYFQNEAQLEKSRLLSDRFSAERPKGSFSTLEIQRTEQGDSAMYLCASSSRTSGSAETQYFGPGTRLLVL.